Shown below are 11 T cell receptor beta chains from a single sample sequenced in a study of cytomegalovirus exposure and HLA in healthy donors. PCR primers comprised 60 Vbeta and 13 Jbeta primers. This table comes from immunoSEQ multiplex PCR, and its TCRdb copy is limited to in-frame clones, with some not included. Of around 140,000 clones in the sample, around 90% are singletons; the top ten hold roughly 0.5%. Material for sequencing was PBMCs. The source of these receptors is a woman in her thirties or forties in good health and CMV-seronegative.

The chain recombines TRBV27 with TRBJ2-7; 7 nucleotides align to TRBD2. The CDR3 has 14 amino acids. Germline CDR1 and CDR2: MNHEY and SMNVEV (reference sequence). With V trimmed by 1 base and J by 3 bases, 3 bases remained unmatched. The CDR3 DNA reads TGTGCCAGCAGTTTATGGGGAGGGAACTACGAGCAGTACTTC. Translation gives CASSLWGGNYEQYF.

V is TRBV28 and J is TRBJ2-5; 9 bases line up with TRBD2. The end of the DNA is better explained by TRBJ2-7, so the J call may be wrong. The CDR3 is 15 amino acids. Germline V gene lookup returns CDR1 MDHEN and CDR2 SYDVKM. CDR3 protein: CASSPLAGEKHEQYF. In DNA, the CDR3 is TGTGCCAGCAGTCCCTTAGCGGGAGAAAAACACGAGCAGTACTTC.

The rearrangement links TRBV7-2 to TRBJ2-7, with a weak D call TRBD2 (6 bases). V shed 3 bases and J shed 3 bases, with 21 bases lying between them. The CDR3 is made up of 17 amino acids. Germline-derived CDR1 and CDR2 are SGHTA and FQGNSA. CDR3 bases: TGTGCCAGCAGCTTTACCCTCTTGGGCGGGACCAACTACGAGCAGTACTTC. This translates into CASSFTLLGGTNYEQYF.

A single count supports this clone. The rearrangement joins TRBV11-2 to TRBJ2-7, with D perhaps TRBD1 (5 bases). Germline V gene data show CDR1 as SGHAT and CDR2 as FQNNGV. Trimming cost V 1 base and J 6 bases, with 13 bases left between them. The CDR3 runs to 14 residues. This CDR3 reads CASSLVGDSSEQYF. The CDR3 nucleotides read TGTGCCAGCAGCTTAGTAGGGGATTCGAGCGAGCAGTACTTC.

The chain couples TRBV5-1 to TRBJ2-2; 11 nucleotides line up with TRBD2. This CDR3 is built from 17 residues. Germline CDR1 SGHRS, CDR2 YFSETQ. Trimming cost V 0 bases and J 4 bases; bases outside gene matches: 5. In DNA, the CDR3 is TGCGCCAGCAGCTTGGCCGGCCTAGCGGGAGGCACCGGGGAGCTGTTTTTT. Protein product: CASSLAGLAGGTGELFF.

CDR3: CASSFYTGELFF. CDR3 sequence (DNA): TGTGCCAGCAGTTTCTATACCGGGGAGCTGTTTTTT. The chain combines TRBV28 with TRBJ2-2; D uncertain. The V gene lost 3 bases and the J gene lost 5 bases, with 4 bases spanning the gap. The germline CDR1 and CDR2 sequences are MDHEN and SYDVKM. CDR3 length: 12 residues. Supplemented by reference TRBV28 and TRBJ2-2, the full variable domain reads DVKVTQSSRYLVKRTGEKVFLECVQDMDHENMFWYRQDPGLGLRLIYFSYDVKMKEKGDIPEGYSVSREKKERFSLILESASTNQTSMYLCASSFYTGELFFGEGSRLTVL.

The chain uses TRBV5-1 and TRBJ2-5; the D gene is possibly TRBD2 (6 bases). Trimming took 5 bases from V and 5 from J, leaving 7 bases between them. This CDR3 is built from 11 residues. Per the germline V gene, CDR1 is SGHRS and CDR2 is YFSETQ. Written as DNA, the CDR3 is TGCGCCAGCAGGGAGGGCGAGACCCAGTACTTC. As protein: CASREGETQYF.

This chain uses TRBV6-5 with TRBJ2-3, with 7 bases that match TRBD2. V lost 4 bases to trimming and J lost 7 bases; unmatched junction nucleotides: 14. CDR1 is MNHEY, CDR2 SVGAGI, per germline. CDR3 length equals 16 residues. The CDR3 loop is CASSSPASGGLYTQYF. The CDR3 nucleotides are TGTGCCAGCAGTTCACCGGCCTCGGGAGGCCTGTATACGCAGTATTTT.

J is TRBJ2-1 and V is TRBV7-6; 11 positions match TRBD2. The CDR3 totals 20 residues. CDR1 and CDR2 (germline): SGHVS, FNYEAQ. V was pared by 2 bases and J by 7 bases, with 19 bases of the junction left unmatched. CDR3: CASSLYAPPGTSGSRNEQFF. In DNA form, the CDR3 reads TGTGCCAGCAGCTTATATGCCCCCCCAGGAACTAGCGGGAGCAGGAATGAGCAGTTCTTC.

The chain is built from TRBV7-2 and TRBJ2-3; 11 bases align to TRBD2. V lost 4 bases and J lost 6; bases outside the gene matches: 3. The CDR3 spans 14 residues. Per germline, CDR1 SGHTA and CDR2 FQGNSA. The CDR3 sequence is CASSYSGRADTQYF. The DNA for the CDR3 is TGTGCCAGCAGCTATAGCGGGAGGGCCGATACGCAGTATTTT.

The chain couples TRBV5-1 to TRBJ1-4, with a tentative D call TRBD1 (6 bases). From germline, CDR1 is SGHRS and CDR2 YFSETQ. The length of the CDR3 is 14 residues. V lost 2 bases, J lost 3 bases, and 8 bases lay in between. CDR3 sequence reads: CASSFTGSNEKLFF. Written as DNA, the CDR3 is TGCGCCAGCAGCTTTACAGGGTCTAATGAAAAACTGTTTTTT.